The 15 T cell receptor beta chains listed next were all sequenced from one sample in a study of shared clonotypes between healthy human individuals. Measured with immunoSEQ multiplex PCR; TCRdb has only the in-frame clones, and not every one. The sample has 1.5 million to 1.9 million clones, roughly 98% seen once. The sample was naive CD4+ T cells sorted from blood. The subset is: CD45RA+ positively selected. These receptors were obtained from a man aged 25 to 40 in good health.

Written as DNA, the CDR3 is TGTGCCAGCAGCTTATTTTTTGGGAAGGGGCTATCGAACTCCTACGAGCAGTACTTC. This encodes CASSLFFGKGLSNSYEQYF. V gene TRBV7-9 combines with J gene TRBJ2-7, with D tentatively TRBD1 (5 bases). The CDR3 is made up of 19 amino acids. V lost 2 bases to trimming and J lost 0 bases, with 23 bases between them. Germline V gene lookup returns CDR1 SEHNR and CDR2 FQNEAQ (reference sequence).

The V and J genes are TRBV2 and TRBJ2-1, with D uncertain. The ends were cut back, 6 bases at V and 11 bases at J, with 26 bases in the middle. The germline CDR1 and CDR2 sequences are SNHLY and FYNNEI. This CDR3 has 16 residues. As DNA, the CDR3 is TGTGCCAGCAGAGAGTCGACACTTATAGGGCTACCCCAGCAGTTCTTC. As protein: CASRESTLIGLPQQFF.

This sequence joins TRBV4-1 and TRBJ1-1; weak D call: TRBD1 (5 bases). With 3 bases removed from V and 4 bases from J, the gap between germline ends came to 21 bases. This CDR3 has 17 residues. CDR1 and CDR2 (germline): MGHRA, YSYEKL. Written as DNA, the CDR3 is TGCGCCAGCAGCCATCCTAGGAACTCCCCCGGGGGCACTGAAGCTTTCTTT. It encodes CASSHPRNSPGGTEAFF.

In its sample, this clone was seen once. The chain joins TRBV5-6 to TRBJ1-2, with no clear D. Germline CDR1 is SGHDT and CDR2 is YYEEEE. This CDR3 comprises 14 residues. The V and J ends lost 1 base and 8 bases respectively, with 15 bases between them. The CDR3 protein is CASSLQRIVSGYTF. In DNA, the CDR3 is TGTGCCAGCAGCTTGCAGAGAATCGTTTCGGGCTACACCTTC.

The chain recombines TRBV5-1 with TRBJ2-5; D might be TRBD2 (6 bases). This CDR3 has 13 residues. Germline V gene sequence: CDR1 SGHRS, CDR2 YFSETQ. V lost 9 bases and J lost 2, with 14 bases in between. The CDR3 here is CATGRGSQETQYF. In DNA form, the CDR3 reads TGCGCCACCGGCCGGGGGTCTCAAGAGACCCAGTACTTC.

The chain uses TRBV12-5 and TRBJ2-5, with TRBD1 as a possible D gene (6 bases). This CDR3 has 14 amino acids. The germline V and J ends were trimmed by 7 bases and 3 bases, with 15 bases remaining between them. Germline lookup yields CDR1 LGHNT and CDR2 FRNRAP. In DNA, the CDR3 is TGTGCTAGTGCTACCGACAGGCTAAAAGAGACCCAGTACTTC. Protein sequence: CASATDRLKETQYF.

The chain combines TRBV7-6 with TRBJ2-5; 12 nucleotides match TRBD2. The length of the CDR3 is 17 residues. V shed 2 bases, J shed 5 bases, and the junction held 9 bases outside the gene matches. Germline assignment: CDR1 SGHVS and CDR2 FNYEAQ. CDR3 nucleotide sequence: TGTGCCAGCAGCTTATTTGCTAGCGGGAGGGCGGGGGAGACCCAGTACTTC. Translating it yields CASSLFASGRAGETQYF.

The chain recombines TRBV5-1 with TRBJ1-2; D is uncertain. The germline gives CDR1 SGHRS, CDR2 YFSETQ. The CDR3 is 15 residues long. Trimming removed 6 bases at V and 2 bases at J, with 17 bases between. As DNA, the CDR3 is TGCGCCAGCAACCCCAATGGAGCCGGCAACTATGGCTACACCTTC. Residues: CASNPNGAGNYGYTF.

This chain connects TRBV7-9 to TRBJ2-1; D is unclear. V was clipped by 1 base and J by 6 bases, with 4 bases between them. The CDR3 contains 12 residues. CDR1 is SEHNR, CDR2 FQNEAQ, per germline (reference sequence). As DNA, the CDR3 is TGTGCCAGCAGCTTAGTTGTCAATGAGCAGTTCTTC. Protein product: CASSLVVNEQFF.

The chain is built from TRBV9 and TRBJ1-1; a weak D match, TRBD1 (5 bases). The ends were cut back, 1 base at V and 4 bases at J, with 14 bases in the middle. Germline V gives CDR1 SGDLS, CDR2 YYNGEE. The CDR3 covers 15 residues. CDR3 sequence: CASSVTWKGSTEAFF. DNA of the CDR3: TGTGCCAGCAGCGTAACATGGAAGGGGAGCACTGAAGCTTTCTTT.

The rearrangement uses TRBV29-1 and TRBJ2-1; D unresolved. The germline V and J ends were trimmed by 5 bases and 7 bases, with 15 bases remaining between them. The CDR3 consists of 13 residues. CDR1 and CDR2 (germline): SQVTM, ANQGSEA. Here the CDR3 DNA reads TGCAGCGTTCGTCCTTTGCGCCTAAATGAGCAGTTCTTC. Translating gives CSVRPLRLNEQFF.

V is TRBV15 and J is TRBJ2-2, with D hard to call. Trimming removed 0 bases at V and 6 bases at J, with 8 bases between. CDR1 LNHNV and CDR2 YYDKDF come from the germline V gene (reference sequence). This CDR3 region has 14 residues. In nucleotides, the CDR3 is TGTGCCACCAGCAGAGATCCAATTGCCGGGGAGCTGTTTTTT. Translation: CATSRDPIAGELFF.

CDR3 residues: CASSLVGAPTEQYF. The CDR3 DNA reads TGTGCCAGCAGCTTGGTCGGAGCCCCGACCGAGCAGTACTTC. V and J are TRBV5-4 and TRBJ2-7; D remains unclear. V was shortened by 0 bases and J by 6 bases, with 13 bases between the two germline ends. CDR1 and CDR2 from the germline V gene are SGHNT and YYREEE (reference sequence). CDR3 length: 14 amino acids.

The chain combines TRBV6-5 with TRBJ1-1; 7 nucleotides align to TRBD1. Germline CDR1 and CDR2: MNHEY and SVGAGI. This CDR3 has 13 residues. V was clipped by 6 bases and J by 6 bases; unmatched bases: 7. The DNA for the CDR3 is TGTGCCAGCAGCCATAGACAGGGCTCTGAAGCTTTCTTT. Protein product: CASSHRQGSEAFF.

V is TRBV6-5 and J is TRBJ2-4; D gene ambiguous. The ends were cut back, 4 bases at V and 8 bases at J, with 15 bases in the middle. The germline V gene has CDR1 MNHEY and CDR2 SVGAGI. The CDR3 spans 14 residues. CDR3 nucleotide sequence: TGTGCCAGCAGTTCACGACGGACCCCGCACATTCAGTACTTC. Translating it yields CASSSRRTPHIQYF.